Listed below are T cell receptor beta chains from one sample, sequenced in a study of blood T cell repertoires in COVID-19. The table came from immunoSEQ multiplex PCR; TCRdb's copy has only in-frame clones and leaves some out. Among about 82,000 clones listed, roughly 80% were seen once. Sequencing input: peripheral blood. All receptors come from a woman between 40 and 50 years old with active or convalescent COVID-19. Both conserved end residues are part of each CDR3. A D gene is named only where the DNA matches it firmly. Part of the rows lack a size; the others show once, few, many or a class for expanded clones.

TGTGCCAGCAGCTTGGGGCCACTCCGACAGGTCGGGAATGAGCAGTTCTTC | CASSLGPLRQVGNEQFF | . | TRBJ2-1 | TRBV7-2 | .
TGTGCCAGCAGTGAAACGGGCTCTGGGGCCAACGTCCTGACTTTC | CASSETGSGANVLTF | . | TRBJ2-6 | TRBV25-1 | .
TGTGCCAGCAGTGAAGGAGAACAGACCGCAACTAATGAAAAACTGTTTTTT | CASSEGEQTATNEKLFF | . | TRBJ1-4 | TRBV6-1 | .
TGCGCCAGCAGCCAAGGACAGTCTTACTCCTACGAGCAGTACTTC | CASSQGQSYSYEQYF | . | TRBJ2-7 | TRBV4-1 | .
TGTGCCAGCAGCCATATTGGGGCGGACTATGGCTACACCTTC | CASSHIGADYGYTF | . | TRBJ1-2 | TRBV4-2 | .
TGTGCCAGCAGCTTGGTCCGGGGGAGCTCCTACAATGAGCAGTTCTTC | CASSLVRGSSYNEQFF | . | TRBJ2-1 | TRBV11-2 | .
TGCGCCAGCAGCTTGGACAGGCCGAACACCGGGGAGCTGTTTTTT | CASSLDRPNTGELFF | . | TRBJ2-2 | TRBV5-1 | .
TGTGCCAGTCGGGGGACGAGGATGGGCGAGCAGTACTTC | CASRGTRMGEQYF | . | TRBJ2-7 | TRBV19 | .
TGTGCCAGCAGTTACTCGCAGGGCTACGAGCAGTACTTC | CASSYSQGYEQYF | . | TRBJ2-7 | TRBV6-5 | once
TGTGCCAGCAGCTTAAGCAGGGGGAACACTGAAGCTTTCTTT | CASSLSRGNTEAFF | . | TRBJ1-1 | TRBV7-2 | once
TGTGCCAGCTCACCACTACGCTCGCGGGACAGGTTCAACACTGAAGCTTTCTTT | CASSPLRSRDRFNTEAFF | TRBD1 | TRBJ1-1 | TRBV18 | .
TGTGCCAGCAGCAGTCTAGCGGGACAAGAGACCCAGTACTTC | CASSSLAGQETQYF | TRBD2 | TRBJ2-5 | TRBV7-2 | .
TGTGCCAGCAGCTTAGTGCAGGGTTTTTACTCTGGGGCCAACGTCCTGACTTTC | CASSLVQGFYSGANVLTF | . | TRBJ2-6 | TRBV13 | .
TGTGCCAGCAGCCAGGGGCACACCCATCAGCCCCAGCATTTT | CASSQGHTHQPQHF | . | TRBJ1-5 | TRBV3-1/TRBV3-2 | .
TGTGCCAGCAGCTCACAGAGGGCCTATGGCTACACCTTC | CASSSQRAYGYTF | . | TRBJ1-2 | TRBV28 | .
TGTGCCAGCAGTTCCTTGACAGGGCCCCTCCGACCCCTCCACTTT | CASSSLTGPLRPLHF | TRBD1 | TRBJ1-6 | TRBV6-5 | few
TGCAGTGCGGTAAAACTCAATGAGCAGTTCTTC | CSAVKLNEQFF | . | TRBJ2-1 | TRBV20-1 | .
TGCGCCAGCAGCCAAGAGACCGGGACAGGGCTCGGTGGCTACACCTTC | CASSQETGTGLGGYTF | TRBD1 | TRBJ1-2 | TRBV4-3 | .
TGTGCCATCGGGACAGGGAGGGACAATAGCAATCAGCCCCAGCATTTT | CAIGTGRDNSNQPQHF | TRBD1 | TRBJ1-5 | TRBV10-3 | .
TGTGCGATTAGGAGGGCTCGCGGGGAGCTGTTTTTT | CAIRRARGELFF | . | TRBJ2-2 | TRBV6-5 | .
TGTGCCAGCTCACTCAGGGGCGGGAGTGAAAAACTGTTTTTT | CASSLRGGSEKLFF | . | TRBJ1-4 | TRBV18 | once
TGTGCCAGCAGTGACGGGATCTTCTACGAGCAGTACTTC | CASSDGIFYEQYF | . | TRBJ2-7 | TRBV2 | .
TGTGCCACCAGCAGAAAGGGGACACCGATTAACTATGGCTACACCTTC | CATSRKGTPINYGYTF | . | TRBJ1-2 | TRBV15 | .
TGTGCCAGCTCCCCTCGACAGGGGATGGACACTGAAGCTTTCTTT | CASSPRQGMDTEAFF | TRBD1 | TRBJ1-1 | TRBV18 | .
TGCGCCAGCAGCCAAGGACAGGGGCTGGGCTACGAGCAGTACTTC | CASSQGQGLGYEQYF | TRBD1 | TRBJ2-7 | TRBV4-1 | .
TGTGCCAGCAGCCTGACTACGAACACCGGGGAGCTGTTTTTT | CASSLTTNTGELFF | . | TRBJ2-2 | TRBV3-1/TRBV3-2 | .
TGTGCCAGCCTCGACAGGATTAATGAAAAACTGTTTTTT | CASLDRINEKLFF | . | TRBJ1-4 | TRBV6-5 | .
TGTGCCAGCAGGGCCAGTAGCGGGGGGAGCACAGATACGCAGTATTTT | CASRASSGGSTDTQYF | TRBD2 | TRBJ2-3 | TRBV6-4 | .
TGTGCCAGTAGGGCTAGCGGGGGCTCTGGGGCCAACGTCCTGACTTTC | CASRASGGSGANVLTF | TRBD2 | TRBJ2-6 | TRBV19 | .
TGTGCCAGCAGTGTTGGGACAGGGGGCGGAGAGACCCAGTACTTC | CASSVGTGGGETQYF | TRBD1 | TRBJ2-5 | TRBV2 | .
TGTGCCAGCAGCCTATTCTCTGGAAACACCATATATTTT | CASSLFSGNTIYF | . | TRBJ1-3 | TRBV6-2/TRBV6-3 | few
TGTGCCAGCAGTCGACAGGGGGGAACCTACAATGAGCAGTTCTTC | CASSRQGGTYNEQFF | TRBD1 | TRBJ2-1 | TRBV6-6 | .
TGTGCCAGCAGCTCTCGACTAGCGGGAGGCCTAAGCACCGGGGAGCTGTTTTTT | CASSSRLAGGLSTGELFF | TRBD2 | TRBJ2-2 | TRBV7-8 | .
TGTGCCAGCAGCCAATCTGGCCGTGAGCAGTTCTTC | CASSQSGREQFF | . | TRBJ2-1 | TRBV14 | .
TGTGCCACCAGCAGAGACCTGACGAGGGGCACAGATACGCAGTATTTT | CATSRDLTRGTDTQYF | . | TRBJ2-3 | TRBV15 | .
TGTGCCAGCAGCCAAGGGACAGGGCGCACTGAAGCTTTCTTT | CASSQGTGRTEAFF | TRBD1 | TRBJ1-1 | TRBV4-2 | .
TGTGCCAGTAGCCCGGGACACCTTTTTCGATGCTATGGCTACACCTTC | CASSPGHLFRCYGYTF | . | TRBJ1-2 | TRBV19 | .
TGTGCCAGCAGCTTTCTTGATTCACCCCTCCACTTT | CASSFLDSPLHF | . | TRBJ1-6 | TRBV7-2 | .
TGTGCCAGCAGCCAAGATCCTCAGGGCTCCCTTCCCTACGAGCAGTACTTC | CASSQDPQGSLPYEQYF | . | TRBJ2-7 | TRBV4-2 | .
TGTGCCAGCAGTCCAAGGGGTGCTCGGTACGAGCAGTACTTC | CASSPRGARYEQYF | . | TRBJ2-7 | TRBV6-5 | once
TGTGCCAGCATGGGGGCAACTACCGGGGAGCTGTTTTTT | CASMGATTGELFF | . | TRBJ2-2 | TRBV2 | .
TGTGCCGTCGGGGGAGGGTACAATGAGCAGTTCTTC | CAVGGGYNEQFF | TRBD2 | TRBJ2-1 | TRBV24-1 | .